This entry lists 23 T cell receptor beta chains sequenced from one sample in a study of blood T cell repertoires in COVID-19. Assay used: immunoSEQ multiplex PCR; TCRdb lists only in-frame clones, some missing. The sample consists of around 130,000 clones, approximately 86% of them appearing once. Specimen: peripheral blood. These receptors all come from a woman aged 45-60 years who had recovered from COVID-19.

This sequence joins TRBV7-2 and TRBJ1-5; D might be TRBD1 (5 bases). Looked up from germline, CDR1 is SGHTA and CDR2 is FQGNSA. The CDR3 spans 13 residues. V dropped 1 base and J dropped 4 bases, with 5 bases sitting between them. Here the CDR3 reads CASSLGQNQPQHF. CDR3 bases: TGTGCCAGCAGCTTAGGACAGAATCAGCCCCAGCATTTT.

This chain connects TRBV7-2 to TRBJ2-4; 8 nucleotides agree with TRBD2. V gave up 3 bases and J gave up 3 bases; unmatched junction bases: 7. Per germline, CDR1 SGHTA and CDR2 FQGNSA. The CDR3 loop spans 16 amino acids. CDR3 in amino acids: CASSLRGALDKNIQYF. CDR3 nucleotide sequence: TGTGCCAGCAGCTTGCGGGGGGCTTTGGACAAAAACATTCAGTACTTC.

This sequence joins TRBV7-9 and TRBJ2-3; 8 bases match TRBD2. Trimming cost V 5 bases and J 2 bases; bases outside gene matches: 12. The CDR3 contains 17 residues. Germline CDR1 reads SEHNR; CDR2 reads FQNEAQ (reference sequence). CDR3 protein: CASSPMMREAITDTQYF. The CDR3 nucleotides read TGTGCCAGCAGCCCGATGATGCGGGAGGCAATCACAGATACGCAGTATTTT. The full variable domain, its missing parts supplied by reference TRBV7-9 and TRBJ2-3, is DTGVSQNPRHKITKRGQNVTFRCDPISEHNRLYWYRQTLGQGPEFLTYFQNEAQLEKSRLLSDRFSAERPKGSFSTLEIQRTEQGDSAMYLCASSPMMREAITDTQYFGPGTRLTVL.

V usage is TRBV27 and J usage is TRBJ2-1, with 11 bases that match TRBD2. CDR1 MNHEY and CDR2 SMNVEV come from the germline V gene (reference sequence). This CDR3 is 15 amino acids long. Trimming cost V 6 bases and J 2 bases; bases outside gene matches: 3. The CDR3 here is CASRILAGAYNEQFF. The CDR3 DNA sequence: TGTGCCAGCAGGATACTAGCGGGGGCCTACAATGAGCAGTTCTTC.

The gene calls are TRBV11-2 and TRBJ2-7; 9 nucleotides agree with TRBD2. V shed 4 bases, J shed 2 bases, and the junction held 3 bases outside the gene matches. Germline V CDR1 and CDR2: SGHAT, FQNNGV. The CDR3 covers 14 residues. Here the CDR3 reads CASSWGGGAYEQYF. The DNA of the CDR3 is TGTGCCAGCAGCTGGGGCGGGGGGGCCTACGAGCAGTACTTC.

V and J are TRBV6-2 or TRBV6-3 and TRBJ1-1, with TRBD1 matching over 8 bases. The CDR3 runs to 15 residues. With 5 bases clipped from V and 6 bases from J, the junction kept 11 bases outside the gene matches. In germline, CDR1 is MNHEY, CDR2 SVGEGT. CDR3 coding DNA: TGTGCCAGCAGTGACCTAGACAGGGGTTATGCTGAAGCTTTCTTT. This gives the protein CASSDLDRGYAEAFF.

This chain links TRBV12-5 with TRBJ1-3; TRBD1 is a possible D gene (5 bases). The germline V and J ends were trimmed by 1 base and 4 bases, with 8 bases remaining between them. The germline V gene has CDR1 LGHNT and CDR2 FRNRAP. The CDR3 contains 14 residues. For the CDR3, the DNA is TGTGCTAGTGGTTTGGGGGCAGGGGGAAACACCATATATTTT. Amino acids: CASGLGAGGNTIYF.

V and J are TRBV6-5 and TRBJ2-7, with a tentative D call TRBD1 (6 bases). The CDR3 spans 13 residues. Per the germline V gene, CDR1 is MNHEY and CDR2 is SVGAGI. The V end was cut by 5 bases, the J end by 4 bases, with 12 bases between. DNA of the CDR3: TGTGCCAGCAGTCAACATACAGGGTACGAGCAGTACTTC. Protein sequence: CASSQHTGYEQYF.

V usage is TRBV7-2 and J usage is TRBJ2-2; D uncertain. This CDR3 has 13 amino acids. Germline CDR1 and CDR2: SGHTA and FQGNSA. V shed 1 base and J shed 4 bases, with 4 bases lying between them. The chain's CDR3 is CASSLDITGELFF. CDR3 nucleotide sequence: TGTGCCAGCAGCTTAGATATCACCGGGGAGCTGTTTTTT.

The V call is TRBV30, the J call TRBJ1-6; D call uncertain. Germline CDR1 is GTSNPN and CDR2 is SVGIG (reference sequence). This CDR3 has 16 amino acids. The V and J ends lost 0 bases and 2 bases respectively, with 11 bases between them. The CDR3 sequence: CAWSVSGYAYNSPLHF. Here the CDR3 DNA reads TGTGCCTGGAGTGTATCGGGGTACGCCTATAATTCACCCCTCCACTTT.

This chain uses TRBV12-2 with TRBJ1-5; no DNA check was done on the table's D call, TRBD1. TRBV12-2 is flagged as a pseudogene. The CDR3 loop spans 16 amino acids. The CDR3 sequence: CASRHVGTAPNQPQHF. The CDR3 bases are TGTGCAAGTCGCCACGTCGGGACAGCACCTAATCAGCCCCAGCATTTT.

The chain links TRBV30 to TRBJ1-1, with 10 bases aligning to TRBD1. This CDR3 region has 15 residues. Germline V gene sequence: CDR1 GTSNPN, CDR2 SVGIG (reference sequence). Trimming took 4 bases from V and 3 from J; bases not matched to a gene: 8. The CDR3 DNA sequence: TGTGCCTGGACACTAGGGGACAGGGGAGACACTGAAGCTTTCTTT. Translated, it gives CAWTLGDRGDTEAFF.

The V gene is TRBV30, the J gene TRBJ1-6; no clear D. V was cut by 0 bases and J by 5 bases, with 8 bases left in between. Germline loops: CDR1 GTSNPN, CDR2 SVGIG (reference sequence). This CDR3 has 14 residues. Here the CDR3 reads CAWSVLTDNSPLHF. DNA of the CDR3: TGTGCCTGGAGTGTACTCACCGATAATTCACCCCTCCACTTT.

The CDR3 DNA reads TGTGCCAGTAGTACAAATATAGAGCGGGGCCGCTCCTACAATGAGCAGTTCTTC. Protein product: CASSTNIERGRSYNEQFF. V is TRBV19 and J is TRBJ2-1; 7 bases fit TRBD2. The CDR3 length is 18 residues. V lost 4 bases, J lost 0 bases, and 12 bases stayed unmatched. Germline lookup yields CDR1 LNHDA and CDR2 SQIVND (reference sequence).

The CDR3 protein is CASSLGQGKHF. CDR3 coding DNA: TGTGCCAGTAGTCTCGGACAGGGAAAGCATTTT. This sequence joins TRBV19 and TRBJ1-5; 8 bases align to TRBD1. The CDR3 has 11 residues. V lost 5 bases, J lost 14 bases, and 5 bases stayed unmatched. CDR1 is LNHDA and CDR2 is SQIVND in the germline V gene (reference sequence).

The chain employs TRBV5-1 and TRBJ1-1, with a weak D call TRBD1 (5 bases). With 0 bases removed from V and 4 bases from J, the gap between germline ends came to 16 bases. The CDR3 sequence is 16 residues long. CDR1 and CDR2 from the germline V gene are SGHRS and YFSETQ. The CDR3, as DNA: TGCGCCAGCAGCTTGGAGGTGACAAGGGGTTTCACTGAAGCTTTCTTT. Translation: CASSLEVTRGFTEAFF.

The chain recombines TRBV27 with TRBJ1-1, with 7 bases lining up with TRBD1. Germline V gene sequence: CDR1 MNHEY, CDR2 SMNVEV (reference sequence). The CDR3 consists of 14 residues. With 1 base clipped from V and 4 bases from J, the junction kept 3 bases outside the gene matches. The CDR3 nucleotides read TGTGCCAGCAGTTTATTACAGGGGTTCACTGAAGCTTTCTTT. Translating gives CASSLLQGFTEAFF.

V is TRBV10-1 and J is TRBJ1-2, with D perhaps TRBD1 (5 bases). The CDR3 sequence is 13 residues long. The germline V gene has CDR1 WNHNN and CDR2 SYGVQD (reference sequence). V was cut by 4 bases and J by 3 bases, with 9 bases left in between. The CDR3 sequence is CASSAGLDYGYTF. DNA of the CDR3: TGCGCCAGCAGTGCGGGACTGGACTATGGCTACACCTTC.

The V call is TRBV7-2, the J call TRBJ1-3, with D hard to call. V gave up 2 bases and J gave up 1 base, with 12 bases separating them. The CDR3 is 16 residues long. The V gene's germline CDR1 is SGHTA and CDR2 FQGNSA. CDR3 region: CASSLQLAGSGNTIYF. CDR3 DNA sequence: TGTGCCAGCAGCTTACAGCTTGCGGGGTCTGGAAACACCATATATTTT.

The CDR3 sequence: CASSPLGDENSPLHF. CDR3 nucleotide sequence: TGTGCCAGCTCCCCCCTGGGAGATGAGAATTCACCCCTCCACTTT. V gene TRBV18 combines with J gene TRBJ1-6, with D unclear. The V end was cut by 6 bases, the J end by 7 bases, with 16 bases between. The CDR3 length is 15 residues. The germline V gene has CDR1 KGHSH and CDR2 LQKENI.

This clone came up once. Other DNA sequences in this specimen translate into the identical CDR3. This sequence joins TRBV2 and TRBJ2-7; 10 positions agree with TRBD1. The trim removed 3 bases at V and 4 bases at J, leaving 3 bases unmatched. Germline V CDR1 and CDR2: SNHLY, FYNNEI. The CDR3 spans 14 residues. The CDR3: CASSDGQGVYEQYF. In DNA, the CDR3 is TGTGCCAGCAGTGATGGACAGGGGGTTTACGAGCAGTACTTC. Together with reference TRBV2 and TRBJ2-7, the CDR3 gives the full variable domain: EPEVTQTPSHQVTQMGQEVILRCVPISNHLYFYWYRQILGQKVEFLVSFYNNEISEKSEIFDDQFSVERPDGSNFTLKIRSTKLEDSAMYFCASSDGQGVYEQYFGPGTRLTVT.

The chain employs TRBV7-3 and TRBJ1-6; TRBD1 matches at 7 bases. The CDR3 sequence is 17 residues long. V was clipped by 2 bases and J by 6 bases; unmatched bases: 10. CDR1 and CDR2 (germline): SGHTA, FQGTGA. Here the CDR3 DNA reads TGTGCCAGCAGCTTATACCCACAGGGGCAGAGTAATTCACCCCTCCACTTT. Translation: CASSLYPQGQSNSPLHF.

The rearrangement joins TRBV4-1 to TRBJ1-3, with a weak D call TRBD1 (6 bases). The CDR3 runs 17 residues. The germline V gene has CDR1 MGHRA and CDR2 YSYEKL. Deletions cut 2 bases from V and 0 bases from J, with 14 bases between. The DNA for the CDR3 is TGCGCCAGCAGCCAACCATTAGCCAGGGGCTCTGGAAACACCATATATTTT. Its protein product is CASSQPLARGSGNTIYF.